The clone carrying this T cell receptor (beta chain) was detected a few times. What it binds is unknown. Within the sample, other DNA sequences also encode this same CDR3. CDR1 and CDR2 (germline): SGHNT, YYREEE (reference sequence). Losses at the gene ends were 2 bases for V and 2 bases for J; bases not matched to a gene: 3. The CDR3 is made up of 14 amino acids. Measured with immunoSEQ multiplex PCR; TCRdb has only the in-frame clones, and not every one. The sample yields about 350,000 clones, under 95% seen once. The data derive from a study of Ad26.COV2.S vaccination and SARS-CoV-2 variants. General study results and limits: Responses of T cells in total may have been underestimated by the TCR breadth and depth analyses. Spike-specific TCR breadth in vaccine recipients exceeded that seen in placebo recipients.

This rearrangement joins TRBV5-4 to TRBJ1-2, with 7 bases identical to TRBD1. The receptor was derived from a human donor who had recovered from COVID-19. Sequenced here: peripheral blood, sampled after recovery from COVID-19. The CDR3 DNA reads TGTGCCAGCAGCTTATTACAGGGGAACTATGGCTACACCTTC. Amino acids: CASSLLQGNYGYTF.